The 2 T cell receptor beta chains listed next were all sequenced from one sample in a study of blood T cell repertoires in COVID-19. Assay used: immunoSEQ multiplex PCR; TCRdb lists only in-frame clones, some missing. The data contain 110,000 or so clones, about 84% of them seen just once; the ten biggest clones take up approximately 1.5%. Material: peripheral blood. The receptors here all came from a man aged 50 to 59 with acute or convalescent COVID-19.

This chain connects TRBV6-6 to TRBJ2-2, with TRBD1 matching 8 bases. V lost 5 bases, J lost 2 bases, and 16 bases stayed unmatched. The CDR3 spans 19 residues. Germline loops: CDR1 MNHNY, CDR2 SVGAGI (reference sequence). CDR3 loop: CASSLDRGRGSLNTGELFF. CDR3 in DNA: TGTGCCAGCAGTCTAGACAGGGGCCGCGGGTCACTCAACACCGGGGAGCTGTTTTTT.

The chain employs TRBV19 and TRBJ1-1; D is perhaps TRBD1 (5 bases). This CDR3 contains 12 residues. Germline V gene data show CDR1 as LNHDA and CDR2 as SQIVND (reference sequence). Trimming stripped 9 bases from V and 0 bases from J, with 8 bases between. The CDR3 spells CASRAMNTEAFF. The CDR3 nucleotides are TGTGCCAGCAGGGCTATGAACACTGAAGCTTTCTTT.